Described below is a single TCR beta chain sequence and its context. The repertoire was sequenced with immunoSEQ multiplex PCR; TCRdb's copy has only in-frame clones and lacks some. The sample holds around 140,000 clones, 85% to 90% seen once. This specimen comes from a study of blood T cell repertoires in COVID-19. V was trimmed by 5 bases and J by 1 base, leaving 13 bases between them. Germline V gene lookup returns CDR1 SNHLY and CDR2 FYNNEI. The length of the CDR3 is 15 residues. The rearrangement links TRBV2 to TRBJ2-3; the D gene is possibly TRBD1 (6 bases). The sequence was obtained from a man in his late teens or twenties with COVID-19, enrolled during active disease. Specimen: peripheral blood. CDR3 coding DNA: TGTGCCAGCAGTCCGAGGGGACAACGCACAGATACGCAGTATTTT. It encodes CASSPRGQRTDTQYF. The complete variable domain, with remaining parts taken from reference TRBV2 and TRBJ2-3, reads EPEVTQTPSHQVTQMGQEVILRCVPISNHLYFYWYRQILGQKVEFLVSFYNNEISEKSEIFDDQFSVERPDGSNFTLKIRSTKLEDSAMYFCASSPRGQRTDTQYFGPGTRLTVL.